These 31 T cell receptor beta chains share one sample of origin, sequenced in a study of spatial heterogeneity in lung cancer. Whole-study findings and limits: Tumor mutation count correlated with how many alpha and beta TCRs expanded intratumorally.

Time point described: sample taken at primary tumor resection. Their cognate antigens are unknown. TCRdb used MiXCR to reprocess the 5' RACE reads, holding one entry per CDR3 protein. The sample holds about 100,000 distinct CDR3 sequences; approximately 4.7% are singletons and the top ten take over 20%. The specimen comprised lung tumor tissue, sampled at surgery. The receptor source for this set is a male donor with early-stage non-small cell lung cancer.

This clonotype was counted many times. V is TRBV9 and J is TRBJ2-5; D perhaps matches TRBD1 (6 bases). Per the germline V gene, CDR1 is SGDLS and CDR2 is YYNGEE. There are 15 residues in the CDR3. V dropped 0 bases and J dropped 0 bases, with 9 bases sitting between them. CDR3 amino acids: CASSVGRGYQETQYF. The DNA of the CDR3 is TGTGCCAGCAGCGTAGGCAGGGGCTACCAAGAGACCCAGTACTTC.

CDR3 in amino acids: CASRAARDIQYF. The CDR3 DNA reads TGTGCCAGCAGAGCCGCGCGGGACATTCAGTACTTC. The V gene is TRBV28, the J gene TRBJ2-4; TRBD2 is a possible D gene (5 bases). The CDR3 sequence is 12 residues long. Trimming cost V 6 bases and J 8 bases, with 11 bases left between them. CDR1 is MDHEN and CDR2 is SYDVKM in the germline V gene.

This clonotype was counted ten times or more. In DNA, the CDR3 is TGCGCCAGCAGCCAAGATCCTTGGGGCACTGAAGCTTTCTTT. As protein: CASSQDPWGTEAFF. The V call is TRBV4-1, the J call TRBJ1-1, with D uncertain. Germline V gene data show CDR1 as MGHRA and CDR2 as YSYEKL. V shed 0 bases and J shed 4 bases, with 9 bases lying between them. The CDR3 runs to 14 residues.

This clonotype was counted ten times or more. The chain is built from TRBV19 and TRBJ2-2; D call uncertain. The CDR3 is 14 amino acids. Germline lookup yields CDR1 LNHDA and CDR2 SQIVND (reference sequence). Trimming stripped 3 bases from V and 1 base from J, with 6 bases between. The CDR3 here is CASSISQNTGELFF. In nucleotides, the CDR3 is TGTGCCAGTAGTATTTCCCAGAACACCGGGGAGCTGTTTTTT.

This clonotype has at least ten counts. The chain is built from TRBV9 and TRBJ2-3, with TRBD1 as a possible D gene (5 bases). Trimming cost V 4 bases and J 1 base, with 16 bases left between them. This CDR3 is 16 amino acids long. CDR1 is SGDLS, CDR2 YYNGEE, per germline. The CDR3 here is CASSPTAQRGTDTQYF. CDR3 sequence (DNA): TGTGCCAGCAGCCCGACAGCCCAGCGTGGCACAGATACGCAGTATTTT.

This clonotype was recorded many times. The gene calls are TRBV6-6 and TRBJ2-2; D is uncertain. Germline V gene data show CDR1 as MNHNY and CDR2 as SVGAGI (reference sequence). Trimming removed 8 bases at V and 4 bases at J, with 5 bases between. The CDR3 covers 11 residues. CDR3 nucleotide sequence: TGTGCCAGCGGGCGCACCGGGGAGCTGTTTTTT. This sequence encodes CASGRTGELFF.

This clonotype was counted at least ten times. The chain joins TRBV4-1 to TRBJ2-1; a weak D match, TRBD2 (6 bases). CDR1 and CDR2 (germline): MGHRA, YSYEKL. This CDR3 has 19 residues. V lost 0 bases, J lost 4 bases, and 22 bases lay in between. The CDR3 here is CASSQDYFPKLARYNEQFF. The DNA of the CDR3 is TGCGCCAGCAGCCAAGACTATTTCCCTAAGCTAGCGAGATACAATGAGCAGTTCTTC.

This clonotype was seen repeatedly, ten times or more. This sequence joins TRBV12-3 or TRBV12-4 and TRBJ2-4; TRBD1 matches at 9 bases. The V gene end was trimmed by 4 bases and the J gene end by 5 bases; junction bases not matched to a gene: 3. The CDR3 loop spans 14 amino acids. Here the CDR3 DNA reads TGTGCCAGCAGTTCCTGGACAGGGGAAAACATTCAGTACTTC. Protein sequence: CASSSWTGENIQYF.

The sample holds many counts of this clonotype. This rearrangement joins TRBV24-1 to TRBJ2-6, with TRBD1 identical over 7 bases. The V gene's germline CDR1 is KGHDR and CDR2 SFDVKD. The trim removed 3 bases at V and 4 bases at J, leaving 17 bases unmatched. The CDR3 totals 20 residues. The CDR3 spells CATSDPAGDSPLAGANVLTF. In nucleotides, the CDR3 is TGTGCCACCAGTGATCCCGCCGGGGACAGCCCTTTAGCCGGGGCCAACGTCCTGACTTTC.

This clonotype was observed at least ten times. The chain is built from TRBV10-3 and TRBJ2-7; D possibly corresponds to TRBD1 (6 bases). The CDR3 totals 14 residues. Between the trimmed V and J ends, which lost 5 bases and 2 bases, there was a span of 13 bases. CDR1 ENHRY and CDR2 SYGVKD come from the germline V gene. The CDR3 protein is CAISSPDRTYEQYF. CDR3 DNA: TGTGCCATCAGTTCCCCCGACAGGACCTACGAGCAGTACTTC.

This clonotype occurred many times. The chain combines TRBV6-6 with TRBJ1-1; D unresolved. V lost 6 bases and J 3 bases, leaving 5 bases between the germline ends. The germline V gene has CDR1 MNHNY and CDR2 SVGAGI (reference sequence). The CDR3 extends over 11 amino acids. CDR3 nucleotides: TGTGCCAGCAGGATACACACTGAAGCTTTCTTT. It encodes CASRIHTEAFF.

This clonotype was detected ten times or more. The chain carries TRBV27 and TRBJ2-2; D remains ambiguous. This CDR3 has 14 amino acids. Trimming stripped 2 bases from V and 5 bases from J, with 9 bases between. In germline, CDR1 is MNHEY, CDR2 SMNVEV (reference sequence). This chain's CDR3 is CASSLRTQTGELFF. For the CDR3, the DNA is TGTGCCAGCAGTTTAAGGACCCAGACCGGGGAGCTGTTTTTT.

This clonotype was recorded many times. V is TRBV10-2 and J is TRBJ1-2; D might be TRBD1 (5 bases). Trimming stripped 6 bases from V and 5 bases from J, with 10 bases between. Germline values: CDR1 WSHSY, CDR2 SAAADI. This CDR3 has 12 amino acids. CDR3 in amino acids: CASRVDSYGYTF. CDR3 in DNA: TGCGCCAGCAGGGTCGACAGTTATGGCTACACCTTC.

This clonotype was counted between two and nine times. This chain uses TRBV5-1 with TRBJ2-3; 10 bases line up with TRBD1. The germline CDR1 and CDR2 sequences are SGHRS and YFSETQ. Unmatched junction bases numbered 5, after V lost 7 bases and J lost 3 bases. The CDR3 is 14 amino acids. The DNA for the CDR3 is TGCGCCAGCGCCGGGACAGGGGTTACAGATACGCAGTATTTT. This codes for CASAGTGVTDTQYF.

This clonotype was seen repeatedly, ten times or more. The chain links TRBV7-2 to TRBJ1-4, with no clear D. The V end lost 3 bases, the J end lost 7 bases, and 6 bases lay between the germline ends. Germline CDR1 is SGHTA and CDR2 is FQGNSA. The CDR3 runs to 12 residues. CDR3 sequence (DNA): TGTGCCAGCAGCTTGTCCACTGAAAAACTGTTTTTT. It specifies CASSLSTEKLFF.

The sample holds many counts of this clonotype. This chain links TRBV4-1 with TRBJ1-6, with TRBD1 identical over 11 bases. V gave up 4 bases and J gave up 6 bases; unmatched junction bases: 2. CDR1 MGHRA and CDR2 YSYEKL come from the germline V gene. CDR3 length: 15 residues. CDR3 in amino acids: CASSRGQGANSPLHF. In DNA, the CDR3 is TGCGCCAGCAGCCGAGGACAGGGGGCTAATTCACCCCTCCACTTT.

This clonotype came up many times. This chain links TRBV6-1 with TRBJ2-7; D is unclear. The V and J ends lost 0 bases and 4 bases respectively, with 13 bases between them. The CDR3 is 15 residues long. Germline V CDR1 and CDR2: MNHNS, SASEGT. The CDR3 DNA reads TGTGCCAGCAGTGAAGCTCGGTTAACCGGGTACGAGCAGTACTTC. The encoded protein is CASSEARLTGYEQYF.

This clonotype was recorded many times. CDR3 bases: TGCGCCAGCAGCCCATCGACAGATAATGAAAAACTGTTTTTT. Protein product: CASSPSTDNEKLFF. This chain joins TRBV5-1 and TRBJ1-4; perhaps TRBD1 as D (5 bases). The CDR3 has 14 residues. V was pared by 4 bases and J by 4 bases, with 11 bases between. Germline CDR1 is SGHRS and CDR2 is YFSETQ.

The gene calls are TRBV18 and TRBJ1-5, with TRBD1 as a possible D gene (5 bases). The CDR3 is made up of 16 amino acids. Looked up from germline, CDR1 is KGHSH and CDR2 is LQKENI. V was pared by 1 base and J by 7 bases, with 17 bases between. CDR3 protein: CASSPRQGLDMQPQHF. DNA of the CDR3: TGTGCCAGCTCACCACGGCAGGGTCTAGATATGCAGCCCCAGCATTTT.

At least ten counts were recorded for this clonotype. The chain links TRBV6-1 to TRBJ1-5, with TRBD1 matching 8 bases. With V trimmed by 2 bases and J by 12 bases, 9 bases remained unmatched. Germline V gene lookup returns CDR1 MNHNS and CDR2 SASEGT. The CDR3 runs to 14 residues. The CDR3 DNA reads TGTGCCAGCAGTGAACCCGACAGGGGCGGTTTCCAGCATTTT. It is translated as CASSEPDRGGFQHF.

This clonotype has only a few counts. The chain is built from TRBV7-9 and TRBJ2-5; 14 nucleotides line up with TRBD2. CDR3 length: 20 residues. Germline V gives CDR1 SEHNR, CDR2 FQNEAQ (reference sequence). V gave up 8 bases and J gave up 2 bases; unmatched junction bases: 19. The CDR3 nucleotides read TGTGCCAGCGGCGGTATCCTAGGGACTAGCGGGAGTTCTCGTCAAGAGACCCAGTACTTC. This translates into CASGGILGTSGSSRQETQYF.

This clonotype was seen many times. This chain uses TRBV4-1 with TRBJ2-3, with unresolved D. The CDR3 spans 13 residues. Germline-derived CDR1 and CDR2 are MGHRA and YSYEKL. The germline V and J ends were trimmed by 8 bases and 2 bases, with 11 bases remaining between them. In nucleotides, the CDR3 is TGCGCCAGCGGTCCCTCCTTCACAGATACGCAGTATTTT. It codes for CASGPSFTDTQYF.

The table lists this clonotype with many counts. This chain links TRBV20-1 with TRBJ2-1; D ambiguous. Trimming removed 6 bases at V and 9 bases at J, with 30 bases between. The CDR3 runs to 17 residues. Per germline, CDR1 DFQATT and CDR2 SNEGSKA (reference sequence). Here the CDR3 reads CSAARIEADPWASEQFF. The CDR3 region has the DNA TGCAGTGCCGCTAGAATAGAGGCGGATCCATGGGCGAGTGAGCAGTTCTTC.

This clonotype was counted many times. This chain joins TRBV20-1 and TRBJ2-3; 7 bases agree with TRBD2. There are 16 residues in the CDR3. Germline-derived CDR1 and CDR2 are DFQATT and SNEGSKA (reference sequence). The trim removed 1 base at V and 11 bases at J, leaving 18 bases unmatched. CDR3 nucleotides: TGCAGTGCTAGAGTAGGATCGGGAGGTCCCTCGAGGGGGCAGTATTTT. This codes for CSARVGSGGPSRGQYF.

The V and J genes are TRBV11-3 and TRBJ2-3, with D uncertain. This CDR3 has 14 amino acids. The germline V gene has CDR1 SGHNT and CDR2 YENEEA. V was trimmed by 2 bases and J by 3 bases, leaving 9 bases between them. The CDR3 reads CASSLSAATDTQYF. The CDR3 coding sequence is TGTGCCAGCAGCTTATCTGCTGCTACAGATACGCAGTATTTT.

This clonotype was found many times. V is TRBV6-5 and J is TRBJ2-3, with D unclear. The CDR3 contains 13 residues. Germline-derived CDR1 and CDR2 are MNHEY and SVGAGI. Trimming cost V 0 bases and J 11 bases, with 12 bases left between them. Here the CDR3 reads CASSYSTGTRQYF. The CDR3 DNA reads TGTGCCAGCAGTTACTCAACGGGCACCAGGCAGTATTTT.

This clonotype was counted at least ten times. The chain recombines TRBV12-3 or TRBV12-4 with TRBJ1-6; 9 nucleotides match TRBD1. This CDR3 has 15 amino acids. The V segment lost 5 bases and the J segment 7 bases; nucleotides outside the gene matches: 6. The CDR3 nucleotides are TGTGCCAGCAGTATCGGACAGGGGAGAAATTCACCCCTCCACTTT. Translated, it gives CASSIGQGRNSPLHF.

This clonotype was detected ten times or more. This chain joins TRBV29-1 and TRBJ2-1, with D possibly matching TRBD1 (6 bases). This CDR3 has 12 amino acids. CDR1 is SQVTM, CDR2 ANQGSEA, per germline. With 6 bases removed from V and 7 bases from J, the gap between germline ends came to 13 bases. The CDR3 nucleotides are TGCAGCGTAAAAACAACAGGGAATGAGCAGTTCTTC. Its translation is CSVKTTGNEQFF.

In its sample, this clonotype was seen many times. V and J are TRBV4-1 and TRBJ2-2; 12 bases are a match to TRBD2. Germline loops: CDR1 MGHRA, CDR2 YSYEKL. The CDR3 has 16 amino acids. With V trimmed by 4 bases and J by 6 bases, 6 bases remained unmatched. The CDR3 DNA follows: TGCGCCAGCAGCCGACTAGCGGGAGAGGTAGCCGGGGAGCTGTTTTTT. Translation: CASSRLAGEVAGELFF.

The chain links TRBV7-6 to TRBJ2-3; 10 bases are shared with TRBD2. This CDR3 is built from 17 residues. V shed 3 bases, J shed 4 bases, and the junction held 10 bases outside the gene matches. Germline assignment: CDR1 SGHVS and CDR2 FNYEAQ. CDR3 sequence: CASSLEASGSGSDTQYF. The CDR3 nucleotides are TGTGCCAGCAGCTTGGAAGCTAGCGGGAGTGGTTCAGATACGCAGTATTTT.

This clonotype is deemed medium-sized (0.01 to 0.1%). The V call is TRBV28, the J call TRBJ2-5; D gene uncertain. The CDR3 length is 14 residues. Germline V gene data show CDR1 as MDHEN and CDR2 as SYDVKM. The V end lost 6 bases, the J end lost 3 bases, and 14 bases lay between the germline ends. This CDR3 is CASRVELGEETQYF. The DNA of the CDR3 is TGTGCCAGCAGAGTGGAGTTAGGAGAAGAGACCCAGTACTTC. Looking up the rest from reference TRBV28 and TRBJ2-5 gives the full variable domain: DVKVTQSSRYLVKRTGEKVFLECVQDMDHENMFWYRQDPGLGLRLIYFSYDVKMKEKGDIPEGYSVSREKKERFSLILESASTNQTSMYLCASRVELGEETQYFGPGTRLLVL.